Below are 11 T cell receptor beta chains sequenced from a single sample in a study of blood T cell repertoires in COVID-19. Using immunoSEQ multiplex PCR, the repertoire was profiled, and TCRdb retains in-frame clones only, with some absent. The sample records about 50,000 clones, 90% to 95% being singletons. The sequenced material came from peripheral blood. All receptors derive from a human donor in a cohort sampled during active COVID-19.

CDR3 nucleotides: TGTGCCAGCAGCCAGACAGGGGTGGAGACCCAGTACTTC. As protein: CASSQTGVETQYF. The chain carries TRBV11-3 and TRBJ2-5; 8 bases agree with TRBD1. Germline V gives CDR1 SGHNT, CDR2 YENEEA. Germline trimming cut 5 bases from V and 5 bases from J; bases unmatched to any gene: 4. There are 13 residues in the CDR3.

This clone was detected once. The chain carries TRBV11-3 and TRBJ2-5; possibly TRBD2 for D (5 bases). CDR3 length: 16 amino acids. Trimming left V 1 base short and J 1 base short, with 13 bases between. Germline loops: CDR1 SGHNT, CDR2 YENEEA. CDR3 bases: TGTGCCAGCAGCTTAGGGGCTCGAGCGGCCCAAGAGACCCAGTACTTC. It encodes CASSLGARAAQETQYF.

This chain joins TRBV6-1 and TRBJ1-4; D is perhaps TRBD1 (5 bases). Germline-derived CDR1 and CDR2 are MNHNS and SASEGT. This CDR3 has 16 residues. V was trimmed by 1 base and J by 6 bases, leaving 15 bases between them. CDR3 loop: CASSEDGTGGDEKLFF. As DNA, the CDR3 is TGTGCCAGCAGTGAAGACGGGACCGGGGGGGATGAAAAACTGTTTTTT.

The chain couples TRBV30 to TRBJ2-2; D gene unclear. V lost 0 bases and J 8 bases, leaving 4 bases between the germline ends. Germline CDR1 reads GTSNPN; CDR2 reads SVGIG (reference sequence). This CDR3 contains 11 residues. The CDR3 nucleotides are TGTGCCTGGAGTGTGCGAGGGGAGCTGTTTTTT. Translating gives CAWSVRGELFF.

This clone was recorded once. J is TRBJ1-2 and V is TRBV30; TRBD1 aligns across 10 bases. CDR1 is GTSNPN and CDR2 is SVGIG in the germline V gene (reference sequence). The V and J ends lost 6 bases and 4 bases, in that order; junction bases with no gene match: 8. The CDR3 runs 14 residues. DNA of the CDR3: TGTGCCTGTTCCTTGACAGGGGGCTTCTATGGCTACACCTTC. It encodes CACSLTGGFYGYTF.

The chain employs TRBV4-1 and TRBJ2-5, with D possibly matching TRBD2 (7 bases). V lost 1 base and J lost 5, with 17 bases in between. The CDR3 spans 16 residues. Germline CDR1 and CDR2: MGHRA and YSYEKL. The CDR3, as DNA: TGCGCCAGCAGCCAAGTAGTGGGGGGGCTGCGGGAGACCCAGTACTTC. This gives the protein CASSQVVGGLRETQYF.

The gene calls are TRBV2 and TRBJ2-2, with a weak D call TRBD1 (6 bases). This CDR3 contains 13 residues. Germline lookup yields CDR1 SNHLY and CDR2 FYNNEI. The ends were cut back, 6 bases at V and 6 bases at J, with 11 bases in the middle. Here the CDR3 DNA reads TGTGCCAGCAGGCCTGACAGGTCCGGGGAGCTGTTTTTT. It specifies CASRPDRSGELFF.

This rearrangement joins TRBV29-1 to TRBJ1-1; D not certain. CDR1 is SQVTM and CDR2 is ANQGSEA in the germline V gene. The V end was cut by 3 bases, the J end by 5 bases, with 16 bases between. The CDR3 spans 14 residues. CDR3 amino acids: CSVDFMEGGTEAFF. In DNA form, the CDR3 reads TGCAGCGTTGATTTCATGGAGGGAGGAACTGAAGCTTTCTTT.

This chain uses TRBV10-3 with TRBJ1-3; perhaps TRBD1 as D (5 bases). Germline CDR1 ENHRY, CDR2 SYGVKD. The germline V and J ends were trimmed by 8 bases and 1 base, with 12 bases remaining between them. The CDR3 has 14 residues. This chain's CDR3 is CAIQEGHSGNTIYF. The CDR3 bases are TGTGCCATCCAGGAGGGGCATTCTGGAAACACCATATATTTT.

This clone was detected only a few times. This chain connects TRBV19 to TRBJ1-3, with 7 nucleotides matching TRBD1. The CDR3 sequence is 14 residues long. After removal of 8 bases from V and 8 bases from J, the junction contained 12 bases not matched to a gene. CDR1 LNHDA and CDR2 SQIVND come from the germline V gene (reference sequence). CDR3 sequence: CASCLGTERDTIYF. The CDR3 DNA follows: TGTGCCAGTTGTCTTGGGACAGAGAGGGACACCATATATTTT.

The chain uses TRBV7-3 and TRBJ2-7; 7 nucleotides match TRBD2. CDR1 and CDR2 from the germline V gene are SGHTA and FQGTGA. The CDR3 extends over 13 amino acids. After removal of 2 bases from V and 5 bases from J, the junction contained 3 bases not matched to a gene. The CDR3: CASSLSSGDEQYF. The CDR3 DNA is TGTGCCAGCAGCTTATCCAGCGGGGACGAGCAGTACTTC.